The 2 T cell receptor beta chains below were found in one sample sequenced in a study of OX40 agonist ivuxolimab in advanced cancers. Sequencing used immunoSEQ multiplex PCR; TCRdb keeps in-frame clones, though not all of them. Seen here are several thousand clones, about 73% observed once, and the top ten hold roughly a third. The sequences come from CD4+ or CD8+ T cells sorted from blood, collected in a trial of the OX40 agonist ivuxolimab. The receptors shown here come from an adult with an advanced solid tumor such as melanoma, head and neck, liver or kidney cancer.

CDR3 in amino acids: CASSLAAWDGYTF. CDR3 coding DNA: TGTGCCAGCAGTTTAGCAGCCTGGGATGGCTACACCTTC. The V call is TRBV27, the J call TRBJ1-2; D is uncertain. Trimming pared 2 bases from V and 6 bases from J, leaving 10 bases between. The CDR3 is 13 residues long. Germline V gene lookup returns CDR1 MNHEY and CDR2 SMNVEV (reference sequence).

The genes are TRBV28 and TRBJ1-2; D unresolved. CDR3 length: 17 amino acids. The germline V gene encodes CDR1 MDHEN and CDR2 SYDVKM. Trimming took 4 bases from V and 2 from J, leaving 20 bases between them. CDR3 region: CASSSVYVGIRNYGYTF. The DNA of the CDR3 is TGTGCCAGCAGTTCCGTGTATGTAGGGATTCGGAACTATGGCTACACCTTC.